The subject of this entry is one T cell receptor (beta chain). This sample is drawn from a study of patients and donors after allogeneic stem cell transplantation. TCRdb re-analysed the RT-PCR reads in MiXCR, keeping a single row per CDR3 protein. The sample lists 900,000 to 1,000,000 distinct CDR3 sequences, 15% to 20% seen once, with around 6% in the top ten. This CDR3 has 17 residues. The ends lost 2 bases at V and 8 bases at J; junction bases unmatched: 12. CDR1 is MNHEY and CDR2 is SVGAGI in the germline V gene. The origin of this receptor is a human donor who was either an allogeneic HSCT recipient or a stem cell or donor lymphocyte infusion donor (not recorded which). It is not recorded whose cells these are; they may come from a transplant donor. The sequenced material came from blood, either unsorted or a sorted T cell fraction (not recorded which). The J gene is TRBJ2-3, the V gene TRBV6-5; 11 positions match TRBD2. The CDR3 DNA sequence: TGTGCCAGCAGTTACACCGGGGGACTAGCGGCCGGGGGTACGCAGTATTTT. It yields the protein CASSYTGGLAAGGTQYF.